This T cell receptor (beta chain) was identified during a study of somatic mutations in cytotoxic T cells in rheumatoid arthritis (dated by TCRdb to 2017 to 2019). Regarding the research as a whole: Patient peripheral blood (less than 31 ml EDTA) was drawn right after diagnosis and before any treatment started. Patients and controls did not essentially differ in median age, which was nearly identical between the groups. The study asked whether expanded CD8+ T-cell clones in newly diagnosed, untreated rheumatoid arthritis carry somatic mutations, and used TCRB deep sequencing to characterize clonality. TCRB deep sequencing was performed for 55 to 65 rheumatoid arthritis patients and 15 to 20 healthy controls. A FACSAria II or Sony SH800 was used to flow-sort some V beta antibody-stained T-cell populations at nearly 100% purity, and TCRB sequencing was also done on sorted V beta1+ cells.

CDR1 and CDR2 are read off the germline V gene as SGHDT and YYEEEE. Trimming at the junction amounts to 3 bases on V and 2 bases on J, and the germline ends lie 13 bases apart. The CDR3 covers 15 residues, taking in both the cysteine and the phenylalanine. Solely the CDR3 DNA is kept, with 45 bases framed from the first base. Positive magnetic bead selection on an AutoMACS was used to isolate CD4+ and CD8+ cells, with flow cytometry used to check purity. A TCR V beta antibody panel was used in flow cytometry to screen first for clonal expansions, which were then characterized by TCRB deep sequencing of sorted CD8+ fractions. Peripheral blood mononuclear cells were isolated by Ficoll-Paque PLUS density gradient separation. Using Nucleospin Tissue or Tissue XS kits, DNA was extracted from CD4-enriched, CD8-enriched or PBMC samples, with quantification by a Qubit 2.0 fluorometer. Paper-wide results and their limitations: It was unknown which antigens the expanded CD8+ clones targeted, and their absence from virus-specific databases did not exclude viral specificity. An increase of CD8+ clonality with age was seen in patients (Spearman r ≈ 0.49) but not in healthy controls. The slight TRBV07 underrepresentation in patients was not adjusted for multiple comparisons. CD8+ T-cell clonality in rheumatoid arthritis patients was not significantly different from that in age-matched healthy controls. In about an eighth of the roughly 65 patients, more than 20% of CD8+ cells belonged to the largest CD8+ clone, while several identical CD8+ TCRB sequences were shared between blood and synovial fluid.

Of note for this clone: The target of this receptor is not known. Base quality data are lacking; no much larger clone is found one base away.

The immunoSEQ assay was applied to genomic DNA for TCRB CDR3 sequencing. In the paper's pipeline: Patient CD8+ clones larger than 1% were compared against published virus-specific TCRB sequences, and only a few matched. Analyses were restricted to productive TCRB rearrangements. Clonality was calculated as a Shannon entropy-based productive clonality index, and a clone was defined by a unique TCRB CDR3 sequence. Repertoire overlap between two samples was calculated from the template counts of each clone relative to total templates per sample. V-gene usage measured by flow cytometry correlated with TCRB sequencing V-gene usage, with a Spearman r of 0.6 to 0.7. As stored in TCRdb, this immuneACCESS dataset retains in-frame rearrangements with V and J assigned. A fraction of the clones does not appear; measured against another copy, unresolved V genes explain less than half of the discrepancy, and the remainder lacks a known reason. V and J calls and clone size are those listed in that table; D and trimming were worked out from the DNA. This sample is represented by approximately 12,000 clones; around 75% of them were singletons. The ten largest clones take up roughly a fifth of the sample.

The sequencing sample was made of CD8+ T cells sorted from blood. Rearrangement joined TRBV5-6 to TRBJ2-3; there is no confident call for the D gene. This TCR was recovered from an adult with rheumatoid arthritis. The CDR3 has the sequence CASSSPHPYTDTQYF. In nucleotides, the sequence is TGTGCCAGCAGCTCACCACACCCCTACACAGATACGCAGTATTTT.